This T cell receptor (beta chain) was recorded in a study of liver allograft versus peripheral blood T cells. Study as a whole: Comparing T cell receptor repertoires in transplanted livers with those in recipients' peripheral blood was part of the design. Findings and limits, study-wide: Reported data describe T cell receptor repertoires within liver allografts as differing from those in peripheral blood.

This clonotype was counted between two and nine times. Its antigen is still unknown. In germline, CDR1 is GTSNPN, CDR2 SVGIG (reference sequence). CDR3 size: 17 residues. Trimming pared 0 bases from V and 1 base from J, leaving 18 bases between. One entry per CDR3 protein results from TCRdb running MiXCR on the reads. The sample has about 15,000 distinct CDR3 sequences, roughly 20% seen once. The TCR was taken from a human patient who had a liver transplant. Some T cells may be provided by the graft donor. The chain has TRBV30 and TRBJ1-2, with D perhaps matching TRBD1 (6 bases). CDR3 amino acids: CAWSVQLTGHLNYGYTF. The DNA of the CDR3 is TGTGCCTGGAGTGTACAGTTAACGGGACACCTTAACTATGGCTACACCTTC. The complete variable domain, with remaining parts taken from reference TRBV30 and TRBJ1-2, reads SQTIHQWPATLVQPVGSPLSLECTVEGTSNPNLYWYRQAAGRGLQLLFYSVGIGQISSEVPQNLSASRPQDRQFILSSKKLLLSDSGFYLCAWSVQLTGHLNYGYTFGSGTRLTVV.